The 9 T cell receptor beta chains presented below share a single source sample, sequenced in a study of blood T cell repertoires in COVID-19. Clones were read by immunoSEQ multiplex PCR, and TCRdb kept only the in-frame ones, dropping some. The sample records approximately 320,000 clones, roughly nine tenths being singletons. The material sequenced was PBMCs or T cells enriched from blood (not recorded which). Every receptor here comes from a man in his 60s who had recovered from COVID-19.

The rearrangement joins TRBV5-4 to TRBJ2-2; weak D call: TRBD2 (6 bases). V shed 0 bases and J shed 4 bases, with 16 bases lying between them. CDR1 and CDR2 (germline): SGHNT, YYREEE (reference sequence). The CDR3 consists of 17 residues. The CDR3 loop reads CASSLGAGRGFTGELFF. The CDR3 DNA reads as TGTGCCAGCAGCTTGGGGGCCGGGCGGGGATTCACCGGGGAGCTGTTTTTT.

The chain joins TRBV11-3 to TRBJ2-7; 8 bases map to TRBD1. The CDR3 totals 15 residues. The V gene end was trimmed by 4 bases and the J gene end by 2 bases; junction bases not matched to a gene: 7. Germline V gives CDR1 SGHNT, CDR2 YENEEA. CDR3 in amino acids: CASSSNGQGPYEQYF. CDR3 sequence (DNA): TGTGCCAGCAGCTCGAACGGACAGGGCCCCTACGAGCAGTACTTC.

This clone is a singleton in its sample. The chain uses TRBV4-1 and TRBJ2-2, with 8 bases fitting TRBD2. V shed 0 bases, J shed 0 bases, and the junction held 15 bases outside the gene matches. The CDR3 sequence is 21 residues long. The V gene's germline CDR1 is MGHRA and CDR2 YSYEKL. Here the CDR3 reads CASSQELGLVIESPNTGELFF. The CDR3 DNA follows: TGCGCCAGCAGCCAAGAATTGGGACTAGTGATTGAGTCCCCGAACACCGGGGAGCTGTTTTTT.

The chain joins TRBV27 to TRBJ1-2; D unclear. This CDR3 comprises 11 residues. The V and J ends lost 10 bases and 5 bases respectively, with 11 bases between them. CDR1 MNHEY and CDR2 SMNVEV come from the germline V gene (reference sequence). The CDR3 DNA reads TGTGCCACCCACGGGTTTTATGGCTACACCTTC. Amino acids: CATHGFYGYTF.

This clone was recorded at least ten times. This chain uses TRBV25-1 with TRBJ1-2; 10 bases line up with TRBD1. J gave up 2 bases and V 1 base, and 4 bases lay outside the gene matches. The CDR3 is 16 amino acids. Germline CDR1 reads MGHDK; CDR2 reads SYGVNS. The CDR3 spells CASSEFGTGENYGYTF. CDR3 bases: TGTGCCAGCAGTGAATTTGGGACAGGGGAAAACTATGGCTACACCTTC.

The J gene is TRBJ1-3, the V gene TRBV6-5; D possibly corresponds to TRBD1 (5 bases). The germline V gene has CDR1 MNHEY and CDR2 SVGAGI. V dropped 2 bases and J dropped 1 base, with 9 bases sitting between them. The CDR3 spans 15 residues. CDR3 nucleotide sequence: TGTGCCAGCAGTTACGGGGGGGAGTCTGGAAACACCATATATTTT. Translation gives CASSYGGESGNTIYF.

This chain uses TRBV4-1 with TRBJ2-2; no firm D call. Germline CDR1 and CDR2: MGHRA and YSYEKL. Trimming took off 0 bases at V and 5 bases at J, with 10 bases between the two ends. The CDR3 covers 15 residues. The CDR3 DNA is TGCGCCAGCAGCCAAGAGACTGCGAGGACCGGGGAGCTGTTTTTT. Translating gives CASSQETARTGELFF.

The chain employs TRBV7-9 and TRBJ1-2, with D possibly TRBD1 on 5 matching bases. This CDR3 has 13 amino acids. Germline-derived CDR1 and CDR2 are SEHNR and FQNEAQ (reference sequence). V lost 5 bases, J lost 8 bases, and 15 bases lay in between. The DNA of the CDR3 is TGTGCCAGCAGCCCGCCGACAGCGTCCGGCTACACCTTC. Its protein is CASSPPTASGYTF.

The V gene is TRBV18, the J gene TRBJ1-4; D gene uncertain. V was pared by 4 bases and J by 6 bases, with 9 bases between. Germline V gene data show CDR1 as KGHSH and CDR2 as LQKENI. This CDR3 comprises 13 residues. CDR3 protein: CASSRRGDEKLFF. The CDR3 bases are TGTGCCAGCTCACGTCGGGGTGATGAAAAACTGTTTTTT.